The following is a T cell receptor beta chain sequence with its context. As yet, its antigen is unknown. The data stem from a study of cytomegalovirus exposure and HLA in healthy donors. Background on the study: A preliminary data release comprised around 85 million unique TCRs obtained from HLA-typed donors. Notes on the study in general: Later analysis identified several of the most significant clusters that appeared linked to common viral pathogens. The productive fraction for most TCR beta V segments was about 90% or about 30% in an earlier analysis.

This CDR3 is built from 17 residues. With V trimmed by 8 bases and J by 0 bases, 10 bases remained unmatched. Germline V gives CDR1 SNHLY, CDR2 FYNNEI. The PCR made use of 60 Vbeta and 13 Jbeta primers. The protocol was immunoSEQ multiplex PCR, while the TCRdb copy is restricted to in-frame clones and leaves out a portion. This sample carries roughly 190,000 clones, approximately 80% of them seen once, and the ten largest clones take roughly 3.2%. Likely unrecorded immune exposures existed in these nominally healthy donors. The source of this sequence is a man aged 35-49 years in good health and CMV-seropositive. Sequenced sample: PBMCs. V usage is TRBV2 and J usage is TRBJ1-2; TRBD1 agrees at 12 bases. CDR3: CASFPRGQGATNYGYTF. CDR3 nucleotides: TGTGCCAGCTTCCCCCGGGGACAGGGGGCGACTAACTATGGCTACACCTTC.